These 20 T cell receptor beta chains were all obtained from the same sample, sequenced in a study of blood T cell repertoires in COVID-19. TCRdb's copy holds only in-frame clones and misses some; the assay was immunoSEQ multiplex PCR. The data hold some 380,000 clones, with around 87% observed a single time. Sequencing used peripheral blood. Source of these receptors: a man younger than 30 with active or convalescent COVID-19.

The rearrangement links TRBV5-1 to TRBJ2-1; D ambiguous. Germline values: CDR1 SGHRS, CDR2 YFSETQ. The CDR3 totals 17 residues. V was shortened by 0 bases and J by 4 bases, with 17 bases between the two germline ends. In DNA, the CDR3 is TGCGCCAGCAGCTTGGCATCCATAGTGTCCCCTTACAATGAGCAGTTCTTC. The encoded protein is CASSLASIVSPYNEQFF. Drawing the rest from reference TRBV5-1 and TRBJ2-1, the complete variable domain is KAGVTQTPRYLIKTRGQQVTLSCSPISGHRSVSWYQQTPGQGLQFLFEYFSETQRNKGNFPGRFSGRQFSNSRSEMNVSTLELGDSALYLCASSLASIVSPYNEQFFGPGTRLTVL.

V usage is TRBV15 and J usage is TRBJ1-5; TRBD1 aligns across 9 bases. There are 15 residues in the CDR3. The V gene's germline CDR1 is LNHNV and CDR2 YYDKDF (reference sequence). V lost 3 bases and J lost 6; bases outside the gene matches: 6. For the CDR3, the DNA is TGTGCCACCAGCAGCCCGGACAGGGGATTTCAGCCCCAGCATTTT. It translates to CATSSPDRGFQPQHF.

The J gene is TRBJ1-2, the V gene TRBV28; 8 positions agree with TRBD1. From germline, CDR1 is MDHEN and CDR2 SYDVKM. The CDR3 consists of 14 residues. Germline trimming cut 2 bases from V and 11 bases from J; bases unmatched to any gene: 10. The CDR3 sequence is CASSLLTGGRGYTF. CDR3 DNA: TGTGCCAGCAGTTTACTTACAGGGGGACGGGGGTACACCTTC.

The rearrangement uses TRBV16 and TRBJ2-2; D possibly corresponds to TRBD2 (6 bases). Germline V gene lookup returns CDR1 KGHSY and CDR2 FQNENV. There are 15 residues in the CDR3. V lost 2 bases, J lost 1 base, and 8 bases lay in between. This CDR3 is CASSQSGLNTGELFF. DNA of the CDR3: TGTGCCAGCAGCCAAAGCGGGTTGAACACCGGGGAGCTGTTTTTT.

The J gene is TRBJ2-1, the V gene TRBV27; TRBD2 agrees at 9 bases. The CDR3 has 14 amino acids. Trimming at V came to 5 bases and at J to 7 bases, leaving 6 bases not matched to a gene. The germline CDR1 and CDR2 sequences are MNHEY and SMNVEV (reference sequence). In DNA form, the CDR3 reads TGTGCCAGCAGTCACAGCGGGGGGCCTAATGAGCAGTTCTTC. Its protein product is CASSHSGGPNEQFF.

The chain couples TRBV4-2 to TRBJ1-1; no reliable D call. CDR1 is LGHNA and CDR2 is YNFKEQ in the germline V gene. The V end was cut by 1 base, the J end by 1 base, with 7 bases between. The CDR3 covers 14 residues. CDR3 DNA sequence: TGTGCCAGCAGCCAAGGACAAAAGAACACTGAAGCTTTCTTT. Protein product: CASSQGQKNTEAFF.

V and J are TRBV24-1 and TRBJ2-3; D perhaps matches TRBD1 (7 bases). Germline V gene sequence: CDR1 KGHDR, CDR2 SFDVKD. The CDR3 runs 16 residues. V lost 1 base to trimming and J lost 2 bases, with 12 bases between them. The CDR3: CATSDFRGANTDTQYF. The DNA for the CDR3 is TGTGCCACCAGTGATTTCAGGGGGGCAAACACAGATACGCAGTATTTT.

This clone was observed a handful of times. The V gene is TRBV27, the J gene TRBJ2-2; maybe TRBD2 (5 bases). CDR3 length: 14 amino acids. V shed 4 bases and J shed 4 bases, with 10 bases lying between them. Germline CDR1 MNHEY, CDR2 SMNVEV (reference sequence). CDR3 sequence (DNA): TGTGCCAGCAGTTCACTAGTTGGCACCGGGGAGCTGTTTTTT. This encodes CASSSLVGTGELFF.

The genes are TRBV28 and TRBJ1-5; no reliable D call. This CDR3 has 11 residues. V was trimmed by 6 bases and J by 9 bases, leaving 9 bases between them. CDR1 and CDR2 from the germline V gene are MDHEN and SYDVKM. In DNA, the CDR3 is TGTGCCAGCAGGGTTCTTAGGCCCCAGCATTTT. This translates into CASRVLRPQHF. Drawing the rest from reference TRBV28 and TRBJ1-5, the complete variable domain is DVKVTQSSRYLVKRTGEKVFLECVQDMDHENMFWYRQDPGLGLRLIYFSYDVKMKEKGDIPEGYSVSREKKERFSLILESASTNQTSMYLCASRVLRPQHFGDGTRLSIL.

This chain joins TRBV5-1 and TRBJ1-1; D might be TRBD1 (5 bases). Germline V gene lookup returns CDR1 SGHRS and CDR2 YFSETQ. The CDR3 sequence is 14 residues long. Trimming took off 5 bases at V and 1 base at J, with 12 bases between the two ends. The DNA for the CDR3 is TGCGCCAGCAGTGGGGGAGGTGGGAACACTGAAGCTTTCTTT. This encodes CASSGGGGNTEAFF.

The chain combines TRBV25-1 with TRBJ1-3; D gene unclear. V lost 2 bases, J lost 0 bases, and 11 bases lay in between. The CDR3 spans 16 residues. Germline V gene lookup returns CDR1 MGHDK and CDR2 SYGVNS. CDR3 loop: CASSERSGFSGNTIYF. For the CDR3, the DNA is TGTGCCAGCAGTGAACGGTCGGGGTTCTCTGGAAACACCATATATTTT.

The rearrangement joins TRBV11-2 to TRBJ1-5; D remains unclear. V lost 0 bases and J lost 7, with 10 bases in between. Looked up from germline, CDR1 is SGHAT and CDR2 is FQNNGV. The CDR3 runs to 14 residues. The CDR3 nucleotides read TGTGCCAGCAGCTTAGAAGGCACTAGGCAGCCCCAGCATTTT. Its protein product is CASSLEGTRQPQHF.

The chain uses TRBV11-2 and TRBJ2-1; 9 bases line up with TRBD2. V shed 1 base, J shed 7 bases, and the junction held 14 bases outside the gene matches. The CDR3 has 18 amino acids. Germline V gives CDR1 SGHAT, CDR2 FQNNGV. For the CDR3, the DNA is TGTGCCAGCAGCTTAGTCGATCTTGCGGGAGGGCGGGCGAATGAGCAGTTCTTC. Protein sequence: CASSLVDLAGGRANEQFF.

The chain couples TRBV12-3 or TRBV12-4 to TRBJ1-1; 7 nucleotides line up with TRBD1. V lost 5 bases to trimming and J lost 4 bases; unmatched junction nucleotides: 4. This CDR3 has 13 residues. The CDR3 region is CASSPGTATEAFF. CDR3 coding DNA: TGTGCCAGCAGTCCCGGGACAGCCACTGAAGCTTTCTTT.

The CDR3 coding sequence is TGTGCCAGCAGGGGGAGCGGCACAGATACGCAGTATTTT. Translated: CASRGSGTDTQYF. This chain links TRBV27 with TRBJ2-3, with D perhaps matching TRBD2 (5 bases). The V and J ends lost 6 bases and 1 base respectively, with 8 bases between them. The CDR3 totals 13 residues. Germline CDR1 reads MNHEY; CDR2 reads SMNVEV (reference sequence).

This rearrangement joins TRBV4-3 to TRBJ2-3, with 10 nucleotides matching TRBD2. The CDR3 is made up of 17 amino acids. V shed 0 bases and J 4 bases; nucleotides not matched to a gene: 7. Germline lookup yields CDR1 LGHNA and CDR2 YSLEER. The CDR3 DNA reads as TGCGCCAGCAGCCAAGAGCATCCTAGCGGGGGCCCAGATACGCAGTATTTT. Encoded protein: CASSQEHPSGGPDTQYF.

The CDR3: CASSVTSGSYETQYF. The CDR3, as DNA: TGTGCCAGCAGCGTTACTAGCGGGAGTTATGAGACCCAGTACTTC. The V call is TRBV9, the J call TRBJ2-5; TRBD2 matches 11 bases. The CDR3 spans 15 residues. Germline trimming cut 2 bases from V and 5 bases from J; bases unmatched to any gene: 5. CDR1 is SGDLS and CDR2 is YYNGEE in the germline V gene.

This clone was found once. V is TRBV15 and J is TRBJ1-1; 11 bases map to TRBD1. Germline trimming cut 4 bases from V and 5 bases from J; bases unmatched to any gene: 6. Germline loops: CDR1 LNHNV, CDR2 YYDKDF (reference sequence). This CDR3 spans 15 amino acids. The CDR3 sequence is CATSMGQGGRTEAFF. CDR3 sequence (DNA): TGTGCCACCAGCATGGGACAGGGGGGCCGAACTGAAGCTTTCTTT.

This chain links TRBV5-1 with TRBJ2-7; D might be TRBD1 (6 bases). V lost 7 bases and J lost 2, with 16 bases in between. CDR1 and CDR2 from the germline V gene are SGHRS and YFSETQ. This CDR3 is 14 amino acids long. The DNA of the CDR3 is TGCGCCAGCGCCGCTCAGGGGACCCCCTACGAGCAGTACTTC. Translating gives CASAAQGTPYEQYF.

V usage is TRBV18 and J usage is TRBJ2-3; 8 nucleotides agree with TRBD1. The CDR3 is made up of 17 amino acids. From germline, CDR1 is KGHSH and CDR2 LQKENI. J was trimmed by 2 bases and V by 3 bases; bases with no gene match: 10. The CDR3 spells CASSPFSGQGYTDTQYF. The CDR3 nucleotides are TGTGCCAGCTCACCCTTCTCCGGACAGGGATACACAGATACGCAGTATTTT.